A selection of T cell receptor beta chains follows, all from one sample in a study of human T cells and chemical hapten exposure. TCRdb reanalysed the RACE reads using MiXCR and keeps one entry per CDR3 protein. Among approximately 260,000 distinct CDR3 sequences listed, approximately 7.5% were seen once. The sequencing used whole blood, collected in connection with sensitization to the hapten diphenylcyclopropenone (DPC). The receptors derive from a man aged 18 to 30 with alopecia areata. Some clones in this sample may be carry-over from other donors' samples. The CDR3 runs from the conserved cysteine through the conserved F or W. A D gene is named only where the DNA matches it firmly. Clone size appears in some rows only: once, few, many, or a class for an expanded clone.

CSVGENVGELFF	TGCAGCGTTGGGGAAAATGTCGGGGAGCTGTTTTTT	12	-	TRBJ2-2	few	TRBV29-1
CASSYGTGGFLPLHF	TGTGCCAGCAGTTACGGGACAGGAGGGTTTCTACCCCTCCACTTT	15	TRBD1	TRBJ1-6	few	TRBV25-1
CSALGSANEKLFF	TGCAGTGCCCTAGGGTCAGCTAATGAAAAACTGTTTTTT	13	-	TRBJ1-4	few	TRBV20-1
CASSIHQDWSTDTQYF	TGTGCCAGCAGTATCCACCAGGACTGGAGCACAGATACGCAGTATTTT	16	-	TRBJ2-3	few	TRBV28
CASSVGEGQRNEKLFF	TGTGCCAGCAGCGTAGGAGAGGGACAGCGGAATGAAAAACTGTTTTTT	16	TRBD1	TRBJ1-4	-	TRBV9
CSARTPSNYGYTF	TGCAGTGCTCGGACACCCTCTAACTATGGCTACACCTTC	13	-	TRBJ1-2	few	TRBV20-1
CASSLAPRGGTDTQYF	TGCGCCAGCAGCTTGGCCCCCAGGGGAGGGACAGATACGCAGTATTTT	16	-	TRBJ2-3	many	TRBV5-1
CATSRGNLRETQYF	TGTGCCACCAGCAGAGGCAACTTGAGAGAGACCCAGTACTTC	14	-	TRBJ2-5	many	TRBV15
CASSRDRDRDTQYF	TGTGCCAGCAGCCGGGACAGGGACAGAGATACGCAGTATTTT	14	TRBD1	TRBJ2-3	few	TRBV7-2
CASRGQGSDGYTF	TGTGCCAGCAGAGGACAGGGTTCAGACGGCTACACCTTC	13	TRBD1	TRBJ1-2	many	TRBV12-3/TRBV12-4
CASTPTGIHTEAFF	TGTGCCAGCACTCCGACAGGGATCCACACTGAAGCTTTCTTT	14	TRBD1	TRBJ1-1	few	TRBV12-3/TRBV12-4
CASSSIRDSTHEQFF	TGTGCCAGCAGCTCGATCCGGGACAGTACGCATGAGCAGTTCTTC	15	TRBD1	TRBJ2-1	few	TRBV7-3
CASGSLQGPNTEAFF	TGTGCCAGCGGATCCTTGCAGGGTCCCAACACTGAAGCTTTCTTT	15	-	TRBJ1-1	-	TRBV6-2/TRBV6-3
CASSSFGGGNQPQHF	TGTGCCAGCAGTTCCTTCGGGGGCGGCAATCAGCCCCAGCATTTT	15	-	TRBJ1-5	-	TRBV12-3/TRBV12-4
CASRPQYGDGYNEQFF	TGCGCCAGCCGGCCGCAGTACGGGGACGGCTACAATGAGCAGTTCTTC	16	-	TRBJ2-1	-	TRBV5-1
CASSQKGYSNQPQHF	TGTGCCAGCAGCCAAAAAGGGTATAGCAATCAGCCCCAGCATTTT	15	-	TRBJ1-5	-	TRBV6-5
CASSVAWGGTDTQYF	TGTGCCAGCAGCGTAGCGTGGGGGGGCACAGATACGCAGTATTTT	15	-	TRBJ2-3	few	TRBV9
CASSAQGAAEAFF	TGTGCCAGCAGTGCTCAGGGGGCAGCTGAAGCTTTCTTT	13	TRBD1	TRBJ1-1	-	TRBV2
CASRGGENTGELFF	TGTGCCAGCAGGGGCGGAGAGAACACCGGGGAGCTGTTTTTT	14	-	TRBJ2-2	-	TRBV27
CASSLLDHNEQFF	TGTGCCAGCAGCTTACTAGACCACAATGAGCAGTTCTTC	13	-	TRBJ2-1	many	TRBV7-9
CSVDKGNNYGYTF	TGCAGCGTTGATAAGGGGAATAACTATGGCTACACCTTC	13	-	TRBJ1-2	-	TRBV29-1
CATGGGSSYEQYF	TGTGCCACTGGGGGAGGGAGCTCCTACGAGCAGTACTTC	13	TRBD2	TRBJ2-7	few	TRBV5-4
CASSFRDRGRNEKLFF	TGTGCCAGCAGTTTCCGGGACAGGGGGCGTAATGAAAAACTGTTTTTT	16	TRBD1	TRBJ1-4	few	TRBV25-1
CASSLGTSGARTDTQYF	TGTGCCAGCAGTTTAGGGACTAGCGGGGCCCGCACAGATACGCAGTATTTT	17	TRBD2	TRBJ2-3	many	TRBV28
CASSESIRQNYGYTF	TGTGCCAGCAGTGAATCCATCAGACAGAACTATGGCTACACCTTC	15	-	TRBJ1-2	-	TRBV25-1
CASSYGQVRDQPQHF	TGTGCCAGCAGTTACGGACAGGTGAGAGATCAGCCCCAGCATTTT	15	TRBD1	TRBJ1-5	-	TRBV6-6
CASSQGPEAFF	TGTGCCAGCTCACAGGGGCCCGAAGCTTTCTTT	11	TRBD1	TRBJ1-1	-	TRBV12-3/TRBV12-4
CAIHRGANTEAFF	TGTGCCATCCACCGGGGAGCGAACACTGAAGCTTTCTTT	13	-	TRBJ1-1	few	TRBV10-3
CASSKKDRDPDGYTF	TGCGCCAGCAGCAAGAAAGACAGGGATCCAGACGGCTACACCTTC	15	TRBD1	TRBJ1-2	-	TRBV5-1
CASRHTGKVYNSPLHF	TGTGCCAGCAGGCATACAGGGAAGGTATATAATTCACCCCTCCACTTT	16	-	TRBJ1-6	few	TRBV6-1
CSARGSNGGPNSPLHF	TGCAGTGCTAGAGGCTCCAATGGGGGTCCTAATTCACCCCTCCACTTT	16	-	TRBJ1-6	-	TRBV20-1
CASRDGGTSYNEQFF	TGTGCCAGCAGGGACGGGGGGACTTCCTACAATGAGCAGTTCTTC	15	TRBD2	TRBJ2-1	-	TRBV28
CSVEREGRDLGYTF	TGCAGCGTTGAAAGAGAGGGCAGGGACCTTGGCTACACCTTC	14	-	TRBJ1-2	-	TRBV29-1
CASRKGSSYNSPLHF	TGTGCCAGCAGGAAGGGGAGCTCCTATAATTCACCCCTCCACTTT	15	-	TRBJ1-6	few	TRBV6-5
CASSSGQGPYGYTF	TGTGCCAGCAGCTCAGGACAGGGGCCCTATGGCTACACCTTC	14	TRBD1	TRBJ1-2	few	TRBV7-2
CASSLVPGNNEQFF	TGCGCCAGCAGCTTGGTGCCGGGGAACAATGAGCAGTTCTTC	14	-	TRBJ2-1	-	TRBV5-1
CSARDLELAMSTDTQYF	TGCAGTGCTAGAGATCTTGAACTAGCGATGAGCACAGATACGCAGTATTTT	17	TRBD2	TRBJ2-3	-	TRBV20-1
CASSLGFVAAYSNQPQHF	TGTGCCAGCAGTTTAGGGTTCGTCGCCGCGTATAGCAATCAGCCCCAGCATTTT	18	-	TRBJ1-5	many	TRBV28
CASSPPSQETQYF	TGTGCCAGCTCACCCCCCAGCCAAGAGACCCAGTACTTC	13	-	TRBJ2-5	-	TRBV18